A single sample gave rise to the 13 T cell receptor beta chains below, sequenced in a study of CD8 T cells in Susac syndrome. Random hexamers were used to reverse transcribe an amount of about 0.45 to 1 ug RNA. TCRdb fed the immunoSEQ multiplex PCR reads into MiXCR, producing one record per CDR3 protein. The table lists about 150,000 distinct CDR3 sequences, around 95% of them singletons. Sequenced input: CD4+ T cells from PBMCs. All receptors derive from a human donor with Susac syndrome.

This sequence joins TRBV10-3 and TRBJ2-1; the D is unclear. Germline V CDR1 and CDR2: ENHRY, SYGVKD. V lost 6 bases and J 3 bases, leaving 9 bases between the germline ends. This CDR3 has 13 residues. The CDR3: CAISLDGYNEQFF. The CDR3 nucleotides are TGTGCCATCAGCCTGGACGGCTACAATGAGCAGTTCTTC.

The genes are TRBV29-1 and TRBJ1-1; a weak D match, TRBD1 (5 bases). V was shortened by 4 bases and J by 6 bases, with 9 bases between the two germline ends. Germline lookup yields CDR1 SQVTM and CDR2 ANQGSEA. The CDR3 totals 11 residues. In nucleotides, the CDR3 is TGCAGCGTTGGTGGGACTCCTGAAGCTTTCTTT. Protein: CSVGGTPEAFF.

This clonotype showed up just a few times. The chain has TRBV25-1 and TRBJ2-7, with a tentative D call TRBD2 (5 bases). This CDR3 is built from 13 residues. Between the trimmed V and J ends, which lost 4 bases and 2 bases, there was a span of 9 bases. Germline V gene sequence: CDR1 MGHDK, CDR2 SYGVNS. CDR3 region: CASSGGFTYEQYF. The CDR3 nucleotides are TGTGCCAGCAGTGGAGGGTTTACCTACGAGCAGTACTTC.

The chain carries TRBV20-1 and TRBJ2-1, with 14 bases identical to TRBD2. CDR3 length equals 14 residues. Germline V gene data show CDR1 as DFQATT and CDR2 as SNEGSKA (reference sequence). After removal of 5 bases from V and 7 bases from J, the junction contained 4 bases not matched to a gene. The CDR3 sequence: CSAGLAGGPNEQFF. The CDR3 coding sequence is TGCAGTGCTGGACTAGCGGGGGGTCCAAATGAGCAGTTCTTC.

The CDR3 loop is CASSLEAGLLNTGELFF. CDR3 in DNA: TGTGCCAGCAGCTTAGAGGCGGGACTTCTGAACACCGGGGAGCTGTTTTTT. This sequence joins TRBV11-2 and TRBJ2-2, with a tentative D call TRBD2 (6 bases). The V gene's germline CDR1 is SGHAT and CDR2 FQNNGV. This CDR3 has 17 residues. V lost 0 bases and J 1 base, leaving 12 bases between the germline ends.

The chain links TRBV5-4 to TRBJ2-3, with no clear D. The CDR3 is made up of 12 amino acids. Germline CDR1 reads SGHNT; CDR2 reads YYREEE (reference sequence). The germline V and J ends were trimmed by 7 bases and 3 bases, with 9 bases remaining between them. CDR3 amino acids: CASSWDTDTQYF. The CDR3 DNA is TGTGCCAGCTCCTGGGATACAGATACGCAGTATTTT.

The chain's CDR3 is CSVGGVEGQAFF. Here the CDR3 DNA reads TGCAGCGTTGGCGGGGTGGAGGGGCAAGCTTTCTTT. The J gene is TRBJ1-1, the V gene TRBV29-1; weak D call: TRBD1 (5 bases). Germline V gene data show CDR1 as SQVTM and CDR2 as ANQGSEA. This CDR3 is 12 amino acids long. V was shortened by 4 bases and J by 9 bases, with 15 bases between the two germline ends.

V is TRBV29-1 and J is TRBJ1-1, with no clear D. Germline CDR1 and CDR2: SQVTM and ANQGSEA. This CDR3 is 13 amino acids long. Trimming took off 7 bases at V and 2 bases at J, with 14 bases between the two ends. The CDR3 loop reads CSGIPAVNTEAFF. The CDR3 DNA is TGCAGCGGAATTCCGGCAGTTAACACTGAAGCTTTCTTT.

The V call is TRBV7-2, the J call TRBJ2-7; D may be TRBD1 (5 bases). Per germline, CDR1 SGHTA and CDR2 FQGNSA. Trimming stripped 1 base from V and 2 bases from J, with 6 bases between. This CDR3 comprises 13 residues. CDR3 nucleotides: TGTGCCAGCAGCTTAGGGGGCCCCTACGAGCAGTACTTC. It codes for CASSLGGPYEQYF.

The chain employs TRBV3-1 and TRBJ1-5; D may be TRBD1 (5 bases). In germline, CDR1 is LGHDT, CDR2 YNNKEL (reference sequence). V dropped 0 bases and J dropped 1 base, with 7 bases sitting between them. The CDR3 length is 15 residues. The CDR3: CASSQDGGSNQPQHF. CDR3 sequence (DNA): TGTGCCAGCAGCCAAGATGGGGGGAGCAATCAGCCCCAGCATTTT.

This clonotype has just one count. CDR3 residues: CASSSLSGGFGETQYF. DNA for the CDR3: TGTGCCAGCAGCTCCCTTAGCGGGGGGTTCGGAGAGACCCAGTACTTC. The chain employs TRBV13 and TRBJ2-5, with 10 bases matching TRBD2. The germline CDR1 and CDR2 sequences are PRHDT and FYEKMQ (reference sequence). CDR3 length: 16 residues. V shed 4 bases, J shed 4 bases, and the junction held 9 bases outside the gene matches.

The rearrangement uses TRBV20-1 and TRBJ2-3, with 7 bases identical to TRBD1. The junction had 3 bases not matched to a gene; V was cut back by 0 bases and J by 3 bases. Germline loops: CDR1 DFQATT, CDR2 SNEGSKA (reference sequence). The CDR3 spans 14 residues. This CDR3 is CSARDGTATDTQYF. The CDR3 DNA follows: TGCAGTGCTAGAGATGGGACAGCTACAGATACGCAGTATTTT.

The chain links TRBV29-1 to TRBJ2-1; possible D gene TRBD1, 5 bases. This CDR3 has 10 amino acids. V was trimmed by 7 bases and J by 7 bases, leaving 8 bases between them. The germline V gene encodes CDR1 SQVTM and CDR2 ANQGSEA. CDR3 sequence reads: CSAGANEQFF. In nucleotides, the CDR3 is TGCAGCGCTGGGGCGAATGAGCAGTTCTTC.